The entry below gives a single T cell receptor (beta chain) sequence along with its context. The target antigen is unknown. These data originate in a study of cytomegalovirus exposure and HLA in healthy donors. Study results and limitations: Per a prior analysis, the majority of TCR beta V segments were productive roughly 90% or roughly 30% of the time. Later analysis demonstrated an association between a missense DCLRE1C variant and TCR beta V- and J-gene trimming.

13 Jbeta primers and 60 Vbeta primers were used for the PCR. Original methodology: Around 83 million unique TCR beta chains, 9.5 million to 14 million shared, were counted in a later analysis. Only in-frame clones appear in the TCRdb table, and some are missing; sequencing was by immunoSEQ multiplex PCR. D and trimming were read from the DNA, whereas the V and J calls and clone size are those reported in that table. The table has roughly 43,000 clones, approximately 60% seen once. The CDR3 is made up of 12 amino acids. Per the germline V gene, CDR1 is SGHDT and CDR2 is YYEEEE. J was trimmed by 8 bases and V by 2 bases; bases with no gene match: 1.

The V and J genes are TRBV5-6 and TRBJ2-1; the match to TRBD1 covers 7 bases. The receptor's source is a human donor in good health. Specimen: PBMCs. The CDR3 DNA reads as TGTGCCAGCAGCTTACAGGGGTATGAGCAGTTCTTC. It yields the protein CASSLQGYEQFF.